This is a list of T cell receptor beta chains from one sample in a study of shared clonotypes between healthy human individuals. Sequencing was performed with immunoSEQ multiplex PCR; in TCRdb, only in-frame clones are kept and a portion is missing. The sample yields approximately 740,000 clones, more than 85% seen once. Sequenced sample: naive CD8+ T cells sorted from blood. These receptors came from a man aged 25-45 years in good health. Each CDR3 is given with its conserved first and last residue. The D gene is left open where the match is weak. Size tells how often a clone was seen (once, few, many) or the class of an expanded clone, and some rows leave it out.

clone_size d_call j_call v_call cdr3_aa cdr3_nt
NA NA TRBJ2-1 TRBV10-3 CAISELERSDNEQFF TGTGCCATCAGTGAGCTCGAGCGATCAGACAATGAGCAGTTCTTC
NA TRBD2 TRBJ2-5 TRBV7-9 CASSAPGLASETQYF TGTGCCAGCAGCGCACCGGGACTAGCTTCAGAGACCCAGTACTTC
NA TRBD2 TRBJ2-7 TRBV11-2 CASSSGWLAGAEQYF TGTGCCAGCAGCTCCGGCTGGCTAGCGGGAGCCGAGCAGTACTTC
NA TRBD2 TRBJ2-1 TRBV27 CASSPSGRGEQFF TGTGCCAGCAGTCCTAGCGGGCGAGGAGAGCAGTTCTTC
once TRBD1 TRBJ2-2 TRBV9 CASSDYRDRGGELFF TGTGCCAGCAGCGACTACCGGGACAGGGGAGGGGAGCTGTTTTTT
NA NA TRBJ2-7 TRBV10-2 CATSGQVYEQYF TGCGCCACCTCGGGACAAGTCTACGAGCAGTACTTC
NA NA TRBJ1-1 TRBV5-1 CASSPGAGEYTEAFF TGCGCCAGCAGCCCTGGGGCAGGAGAATACACTGAAGCTTTCTTT
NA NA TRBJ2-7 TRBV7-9 CASRPDDSYEQYF TGTGCCAGCAGGCCAGACGATTCCTACGAGCAGTACTTC
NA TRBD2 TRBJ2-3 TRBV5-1 CASSINPGLPDTQYF TGCGCCAGCAGCATTAACCCGGGACTACCAGATACGCAGTATTTT
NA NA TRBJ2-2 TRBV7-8 CAPGDPNTGELFF TGTGCCCCCGGAGACCCAAACACCGGGGAGCTGTTTTTT
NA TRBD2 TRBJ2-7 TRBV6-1 CASSEAVAGGITYEQYF TGTGCCAGCAGTGAAGCGGTAGCGGGAGGCATTACCTACGAGCAGTACTTC
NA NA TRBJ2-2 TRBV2 CASPAGRNTGELFF TGTGCCAGCCCCGCAGGAAGGAACACCGGGGAGCTGTTTTTT
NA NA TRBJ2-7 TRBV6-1 CASSAEILRGEQYF TGTGCCAGCTCGGCGGAAATCCTTAGGGGAGAGCAGTACTTC
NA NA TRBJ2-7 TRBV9 CASSASESSYEQYF TGTGCCAGCAGCGCGAGCGAGAGCTCCTACGAGCAGTACTTC
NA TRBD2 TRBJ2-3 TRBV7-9 CASSSGLAVYTDTQYF TGTGCCAGCAGCTCCGGACTAGCGGTGTACACAGATACGCAGTATTTT
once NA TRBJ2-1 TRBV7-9 CASSLANEQFF TGTGCCAGCAGCTTAGCGAATGAGCAGTTCTTC
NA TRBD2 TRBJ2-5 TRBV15 CATRTSGQETQYF TGTGCCACCAGAACTAGCGGACAAGAGACCCAGTACTTC
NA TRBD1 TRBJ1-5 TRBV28 CASCVTGVGNQPQHF TGTGCCAGCTGTGTAACAGGGGTTGGCAATCAGCCCCAGCATTTT
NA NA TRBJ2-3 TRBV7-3 CASSDGSGPSTDTQYF TGTGCCAGCAGCGATGGTTCAGGACCGAGCACAGATACGCAGTATTTT
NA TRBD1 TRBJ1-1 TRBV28 CASSGRQGLDTEAFF TGTGCCAGCAGTGGTCGACAGGGTTTGGACACTGAAGCTTTCTTT
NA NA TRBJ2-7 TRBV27 CASSDRGEQYF TGTGCCAGCAGTGATAGGGGCGAGCAGTACTTC
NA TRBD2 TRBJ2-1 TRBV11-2 CASWGGRYSYNEQFF TGTGCCAGCTGGGGCGGGAGGTACTCCTACAATGAGCAGTTCTTC
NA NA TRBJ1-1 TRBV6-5 CASSYPTGTEAFF TGTGCCAGCAGTTACCCTACGGGAACTGAAGCTTTCTTT
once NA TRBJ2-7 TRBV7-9 CASSSTERLYEQYF TGTGCCAGCAGCTCCACAGAAAGACTTTACGAGCAGTACTTC
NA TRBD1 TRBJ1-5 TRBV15 CATSSGTGNQPQHF TGTGCCACCAGCAGTGGGACAGGGAATCAGCCCCAGCATTTT
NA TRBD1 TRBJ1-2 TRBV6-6 CASSLGTGYGYTF TGTGCCAGCTCCCTCGGGACAGGCTATGGCTACACCTTC
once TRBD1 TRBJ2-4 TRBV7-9 CASSQDRGRGVDIQYF TGTGCCAGCAGCCAGGACAGGGGTCGCGGTGTGGACATTCAGTACTTC
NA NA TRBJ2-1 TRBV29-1 CSVEFRYNEQFF TGCAGCGTTGAATTCCGATACAATGAGCAGTTCTTC
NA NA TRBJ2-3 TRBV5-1 CASAFMQGFTDTQYF TGCGCCAGCGCCTTTATGCAGGGGTTTACAGATACGCAGTATTTT
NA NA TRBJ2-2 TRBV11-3 CASSLENWEGATGELFF TGTGCCAGCAGCTTAGAGAACTGGGAAGGGGCAACCGGGGAGCTGTTTTTT
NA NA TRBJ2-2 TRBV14 CASSQDRGPKAGELFF TGTGCCAGCAGCCAAGATCGCGGACCGAAGGCCGGGGAGCTGTTTTTT
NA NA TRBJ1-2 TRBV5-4 CASSLAQGGGYTF TGTGCCAGCAGCTTGGCCCAGGGTGGTGGCTACACCTTC
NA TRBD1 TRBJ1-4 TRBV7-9 CASSARTGFGKLFF TGTGCCAGCAGCGCTCGGACAGGGTTTGGAAAACTGTTTTTT
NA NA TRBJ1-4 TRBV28 CASSLIAVAATNEKLFF TGTGCCAGCAGTTTAATCGCAGTCGCAGCAACTAATGAAAAACTGTTTTTT
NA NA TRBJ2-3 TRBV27 CASSFRTGTDTQYF TGTGCCAGCAGTTTTCGGACCGGGACAGATACGCAGTATTTT
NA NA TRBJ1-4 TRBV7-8 CASKEGPVNEKLFF TGTGCCAGCAAGGAGGGACCAGTAAATGAAAAACTGTTTTTT
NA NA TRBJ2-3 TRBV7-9 CASSLARAGTDTQYF TGTGCCAGCAGCTTAGCTCGAGCGGGCACAGATACGCAGTATTTT
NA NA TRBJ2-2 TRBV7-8 CASSPLNTGELFF TGTGCCAGCAGCCCATTGAACACCGGGGAGCTGTTTTTT
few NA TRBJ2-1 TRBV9 CASSVGVSSYNEQFF TGTGCCAGCAGCGTAGGGGTCAGCTCCTACAATGAGCAGTTCTTC
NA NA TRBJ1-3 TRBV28 CASTSMHTIYF TGTGCCAGCACCTCTATGCACACCATATATTTT
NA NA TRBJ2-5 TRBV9 CASSVAVGEGETQYF TGTGCCAGCAGCGTAGCGGTGGGAGAGGGGGAGACCCAGTACTTC
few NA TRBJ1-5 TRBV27 CASRTSYSNQPQHF TGTGCCAGCAGGACAAGCTATAGCAATCAGCCCCAGCATTTT
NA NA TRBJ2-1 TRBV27 CASQGYNEQFF TGTGCCAGCCAAGGATACAATGAGCAGTTCTTC
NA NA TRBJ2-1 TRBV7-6 CASSSRASGNEQFF TGTGCCAGCAGCTCCCGTGCCAGCGGCAATGAGCAGTTCTTC
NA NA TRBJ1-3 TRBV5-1 CASSLDPIIGPSSGNTIYF TGCGCCAGCAGCTTGGATCCTATTATCGGGCCATCCTCTGGAAACACCATATATTTT
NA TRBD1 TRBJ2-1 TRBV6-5 CASSYSGTGYEQFF TGTGCCAGCAGTTACTCCGGGACAGGGTATGAGCAGTTCTTC
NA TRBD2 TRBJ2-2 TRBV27 CASTEGLADTGELFF TGTGCCAGCACGGAGGGACTAGCAGACACCGGGGAGCTGTTTTTT
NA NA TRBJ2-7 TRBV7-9 CASSNYRLGQYF TGTGCCAGCAGCAACTACCGACTTGGGCAGTACTTC
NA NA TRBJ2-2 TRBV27 CASSLFRATGELFF TGTGCCAGCAGTTTATTCAGGGCCACCGGGGAGCTGTTTTTT
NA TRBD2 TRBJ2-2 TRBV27 CASSLWTSGNGDTGELFF TGTGCCAGCAGTTTATGGACTAGCGGGAATGGGGACACCGGGGAGCTGTTTTTT
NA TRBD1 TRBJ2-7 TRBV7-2 CASSAGTGGTYEQYF TGTGCCAGCAGCGCCGGGACAGGGGGCACCTACGAGCAGTACTTC
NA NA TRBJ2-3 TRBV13 CASSYLQAETTDTQYF TGTGCCAGCAGCTACTTACAAGCGGAGACTACAGATACGCAGTATTTT
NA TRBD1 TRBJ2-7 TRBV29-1 CSVEQGATYEQYF TGCAGCGTTGAACAGGGGGCTACCTACGAGCAGTACTTC
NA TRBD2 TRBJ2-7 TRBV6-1 CASRGEGGVSYEQYF TGTGCCAGCAGAGGGGAGGGCGGGGTCTCCTACGAGCAGTACTTC
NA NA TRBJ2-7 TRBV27 CASSHIGGPGEQYF TGTGCCAGCAGCCACATAGGCGGACCAGGCGAGCAGTACTTC